A single sample gave rise to the 5 T cell receptor beta chains below, sequenced in a study of CD8 T cells in ankylosing spondylitis (dated 2017 in TCRdb). The library relied on 5' RACE. Sequencing was performed on an Illumina HiSeq 2500. The public reads were quality trimmed at Q25 with fastp and then assembled into clones with MiXCR by TCRdb, keeping productive beta chains. CDR3 protein duplicates are merged, each entry listing the most common genes and DNA. Within this sample are about 39,000 distinct CDR3 sequences, with roughly 3% of them counted one time only. The ten largest make up 2.5% to 3.5% of the sample. The sample comprised blood, either unsorted or a sorted T cell fraction (not recorded which). The receptors were sampled from a male donor with ankylosing spondylitis or in good health (not recorded which).

This clonotype has at least ten counts. This chain joins TRBV9 and TRBJ2-1; 8 positions match TRBD2. CDR1 and CDR2 (germline): SGDLS, YYNGEE. CDR3 length: 16 residues. V lost 4 bases, J lost 10 bases, and 16 bases stayed unmatched. The CDR3 region has the DNA TGTGCCAGCAGCCCGCGGACCCTTCCCGGACTAGCCGAGCAGTTCTTC. Protein sequence: CASSPRTLPGLAEQFF.

Ten or more counts support this clonotype. This chain uses TRBV9 with TRBJ2-7; the D gene is possibly TRBD1 (5 bases). V was shortened by 4 bases and J by 0 bases, with 14 bases between the two germline ends. The CDR3 contains 15 residues. Germline V gene data show CDR1 as SGDLS and CDR2 as YYNGEE. CDR3 sequence reads: CASSPRAAVSYEQYV. The CDR3 DNA reads TGTGCCAGCAGCCCCAGGGCGGCAGTCTCCTACGAGCAGTACGTC.

There are many counts of this clonotype. The chain combines TRBV9 with TRBJ2-2; TRBD2 agrees at 8 bases. V was pared by 0 bases and J by 4 bases, with 11 bases of the junction left unmatched. CDR1 is SGDLS and CDR2 is YYNGEE in the germline V gene. The CDR3 spans 18 residues. This chain's CDR3 is CASSVDGWAGGRTGELFF. CDR3 DNA sequence: TGTGCCAGCAGCGTAGATGGCTGGGCGGGGGGTCGCACCGGGGAGCTGTTTTTT.

This clonotype was found many times. The rearrangement links TRBV9 to TRBJ2-2; 7 bases are a match to TRBD1. Trimming removed 4 bases from V and 0 bases from J; junction bases left unmatched: 6. The CDR3 totals 16 residues. In germline, CDR1 is SGDLS, CDR2 YYNGEE. The CDR3 here is CASSPYRGANTGELFF. CDR3 bases: TGTGCCAGCAGCCCGTACAGGGGAGCGAACACCGGGGAGCTGTTTTTT.

This clonotype has at least ten counts. This chain uses TRBV9 with TRBJ1-5, with no clear D. This CDR3 is built from 15 residues. The germline gives CDR1 SGDLS, CDR2 YYNGEE. Trimming cost V 0 bases and J 0 bases, with 7 bases left between them. The CDR3 nucleotides read TGTGCCAGCAGCGTAGGCCAGAGTAGCAATCAGCCCCAGCATTTT. Translating gives CASSVGQSSNQPQHF. Based on the CDR3 plus reference TRBV9 and TRBJ1-5, the full variable domain is DSGVTQTPKHLITATGQRVTLRCSPRSGDLSVYWYQQSLDQGLQFLIQYYNGEERAKGNILERFSAQQFPDLHSELNLSSLELGDSALYFCASSVGQSSNQPQHFGDGTRLSIL.